Sequencing of this T cell receptor beta chain was carried out in a study of CD8 T cells in Susac syndrome. Study-level findings and limits: The study found that Susac CD8+ clonal expansion peaked in TEMRA cells and active patients.

Reverse transcription of roughly 0.45 to 1 ug RNA used random hexamers. TCRdb ran MiXCR on the immunoSEQ multiplex PCR reads and lists one entry per CDR3 protein. Of 120,000 or so distinct CDR3 sequences in the sample, about 94% were seen once. A note on this clonotype: Its matching antigen is unknown.

The sample consisted of CD8+ T cells from PBMCs. The origin of this receptor is a human donor with Susac syndrome.

The CDR3 protein is CSALEGDSAFETQYF. The CDR3 region has the DNA TGCAGTGCCCTAGAGGGGGACTCCGCTTTCGAGACCCAGTACTTC. The rearrangement joins TRBV20-1 to TRBJ2-5; D is perhaps TRBD1 or TRBD2 (6 bases each). There are 15 residues in the CDR3. With 6 bases removed from V and 5 bases from J, the gap between germline ends came to 22 bases. The V gene's germline CDR1 is DFQATT and CDR2 SNEGSKA (reference sequence).